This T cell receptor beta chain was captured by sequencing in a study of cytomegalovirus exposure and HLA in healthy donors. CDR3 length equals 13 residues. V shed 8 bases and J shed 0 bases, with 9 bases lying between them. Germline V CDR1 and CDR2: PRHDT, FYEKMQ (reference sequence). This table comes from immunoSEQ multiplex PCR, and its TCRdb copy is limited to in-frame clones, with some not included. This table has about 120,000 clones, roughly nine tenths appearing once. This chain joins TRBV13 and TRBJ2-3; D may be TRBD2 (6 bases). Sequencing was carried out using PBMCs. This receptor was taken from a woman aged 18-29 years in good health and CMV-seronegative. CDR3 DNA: TGTGCCAGCGGGAGGATCAGCACAGATACGCAGTATTTT. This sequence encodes CASGRISTDTQYF.